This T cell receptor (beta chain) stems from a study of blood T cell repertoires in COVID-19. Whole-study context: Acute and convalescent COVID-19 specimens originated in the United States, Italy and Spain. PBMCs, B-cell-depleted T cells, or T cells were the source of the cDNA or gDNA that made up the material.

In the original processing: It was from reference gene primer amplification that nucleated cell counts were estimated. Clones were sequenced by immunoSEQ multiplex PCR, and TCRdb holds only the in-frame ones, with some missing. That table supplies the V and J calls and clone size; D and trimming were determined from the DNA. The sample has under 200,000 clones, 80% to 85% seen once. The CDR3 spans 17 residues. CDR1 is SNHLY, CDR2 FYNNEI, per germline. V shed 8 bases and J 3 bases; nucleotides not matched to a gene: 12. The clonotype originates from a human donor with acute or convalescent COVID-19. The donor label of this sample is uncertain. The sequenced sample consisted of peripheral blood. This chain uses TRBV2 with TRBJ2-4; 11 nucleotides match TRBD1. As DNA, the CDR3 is TGTGCCAGCCGGGACAGGGGGGATCCGACTGGCAAAAACATTCAGTACTTC. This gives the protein CASRDRGDPTGKNIQYF.